This T cell receptor beta chain is from a study of blood T cell repertoires in COVID-19. The V gene's germline CDR1 is KGHSH and CDR2 LQKENI. The CDR3 totals 15 residues. Trimming took 2 bases from V and 0 from J, leaving 10 bases between them. Only in-frame clones appear in the TCRdb table, and some are missing; sequencing was by immunoSEQ multiplex PCR. The profile shows over 100,000 clones, around 86% of them singletons. This clone was picked up one time. This clonotype was obtained from a man aged 40-50 years with acute or convalescent COVID-19. The chain is built from TRBV18 and TRBJ1-1; unclear D gene. Sequenced sample: peripheral blood. The CDR3 DNA reads as TGTGCCAGCTCACCATCTGCGGTAATGAACACTGAAGCTTTCTTT. Amino acid sequence: CASSPSAVMNTEAFF.